Below are 28 T cell receptor beta chains sequenced from a single sample in a study of early T cells in non-severe SARS-CoV-2 infection. MiXCR, applied by TCRdb to the 5' RACE reads, yields one record per CDR3 protein. The sample holds 55,000 or so distinct CDR3 sequences, under 15% seen once. Sequencing input: whole blood. All receptors derive from an adult who was a healthcare worker with PCR-confirmed SARS-CoV-2 infection or an uninfected control (not recorded which).

The rearrangement links TRBV6-2 or TRBV6-3 to TRBJ2-2; 10 nucleotides agree with TRBD2. V dropped 2 bases and J dropped 0; count of bases not matched to a gene: 3. Germline lookup yields CDR1 MNHEY and CDR2 SVGEGT. This CDR3 region has 17 residues. The DNA for the CDR3 is TGTGCCAGCAGTTACGAACTAGCGGGGACGAACACCGGGGAGCTGTTTTTT. Translated, it gives CASSYELAGTNTGELFF.

Judged by abundance, this clonotype is medium-sized. The chain joins TRBV7-9 to TRBJ2-2, with D perhaps given as TRBD1 or TRBD2 (6 bases each). The germline V gene has CDR1 SEHNR and CDR2 FQNEAQ (reference sequence). This CDR3 spans 14 amino acids. Trimming cost V 3 bases and J 5 bases, with 10 bases left between them. The CDR3 sequence is CASSFGGLTGELFF. The DNA of the CDR3 is TGTGCCAGCAGCTTTGGGGGGCTAACCGGGGAGCTGTTTTTT.

This clonotype occurred a few times. The gene calls are TRBV11-2 and TRBJ2-5; 11 bases agree with TRBD2. Trimming took 7 bases from V and 5 from J; bases not matched to a gene: 6. The CDR3 sequence is 14 residues long. Germline V gene data show CDR1 as SGHAT and CDR2 as FQNNGV. CDR3 residues: CASTVSGGAETQYF. In DNA, the CDR3 is TGTGCCAGCACCGTTAGCGGGGGGGCCGAGACCCAGTACTTC.

The rearrangement uses TRBV20-1 and TRBJ2-4; 7 nucleotides line up with TRBD1. J lost 6 bases, V lost 3 bases, and 2 bases had no gene match. Per germline, CDR1 DFQATT and CDR2 SNEGSKA (reference sequence). CDR3 size: 12 residues. In DNA, the CDR3 is TGCAGTGCTAGCGACAGGGCAAACATTCAGTACTTC. Its translation: CSASDRANIQYF.

The table lists this clonotype with many counts. This chain joins TRBV7-9 and TRBJ2-7; 7 bases fit TRBD1. V lost 5 bases and J lost 4; bases outside the gene matches: 8. This CDR3 has 14 amino acids. Germline loops: CDR1 SEHNR, CDR2 FQNEAQ (reference sequence). CDR3 protein: CASSDNRDSYEQYF. For the CDR3, the DNA is TGTGCCAGCAGCGATAACCGGGACAGTTACGAGCAGTACTTC.

The chain is built from TRBV30 and TRBJ1-4; the D gene is possibly TRBD1 (5 bases). Germline loops: CDR1 GTSNPN, CDR2 SVGIG (reference sequence). The CDR3 is 11 amino acids. V was clipped by 5 bases and J by 4 bases, with 5 bases between them. The CDR3 protein is CAWQGNEKLFF. CDR3 nucleotides: TGTGCCTGGCAGGGTAATGAAAAACTGTTTTTT.

The V gene is TRBV29-1, the J gene TRBJ2-2; possibly TRBD2 for D (5 bases). The germline V and J ends were trimmed by 3 bases and 5 bases, with 10 bases remaining between them. CDR3 size: 13 residues. Germline V gene lookup returns CDR1 SQVTM and CDR2 ANQGSEA. The CDR3 DNA reads TGCAGCGTTGAGGCGGGTTTGACCGGGGAGCTGTTTTTT. This sequence encodes CSVEAGLTGELFF.

This clonotype was observed at least ten times. The chain is built from TRBV20-1 and TRBJ1-4, with D perhaps matching TRBD1 (6 bases). Germline values: CDR1 DFQATT, CDR2 SNEGSKA (reference sequence). Deletions cut 6 bases from V and 13 bases from J, with 15 bases between. This CDR3 has 11 amino acids. The CDR3 DNA is TGCAGTGCCAAGACAGGTTTCTCACTGTTTTTT. Residues: CSAKTGFSLFF.

This clonotype was seen many times. V and J are TRBV20-1 and TRBJ1-3, with D perhaps TRBD1 (5 bases). V was pared by 1 base and J by 3 bases, with 13 bases between. The CDR3 is made up of 15 amino acids. Germline CDR1 reads DFQATT; CDR2 reads SNEGSKA (reference sequence). The CDR3 coding sequence is TGCAGTGCTAGAGTTGCAGGGACTCTTGGAAACACCATATATTTT. Translation gives CSARVAGTLGNTIYF.

The chain carries TRBV5-5 and TRBJ2-3; TRBD2 matches 7 bases. The CDR3 extends over 16 amino acids. CDR1 SGHKS and CDR2 YYEKEE come from the germline V gene (reference sequence). V lost 1 base and J lost 0; bases outside the gene matches: 5. The CDR3 is CASSLMSSGSTDTQYF. The CDR3 nucleotides are TGTGCCAGCAGCTTGATGTCTAGCGGAAGCACAGATACGCAGTATTTT.

As to this clonotype: At one of its ends the junction is not consistent with the germline gene, which may arise from a read error. The V call is TRBV6-2 or TRBV6-3, the J call TRBJ1-2; D may be TRBD1 (6 bases). This CDR3 has 17 amino acids. Per germline, CDR1 MNHEY and CDR2 SVGEGT. CDR3 in amino acids: CASSHSSRGTKIYGYTF. CDR3 nucleotides: TGTGCCAGCAGTCACTCCTCCAGGGGCACGAAGATCTATGGCTACACCTTC.

The CDR3 here is CASSRDRGEGNQPQHF. CDR3 bases: TGTGCCAGCAGCCGGGACAGGGGCGAAGGCAATCAGCCCCAGCATTTT. The V and J genes are TRBV2 and TRBJ1-5; 10 nucleotides line up with TRBD1. CDR1 is SNHLY, CDR2 FYNNEI, per germline. The CDR3 consists of 16 residues. Trimming at V came to 6 bases and at J to 2 bases, leaving 7 bases not matched to a gene.

This chain joins TRBV6-5 and TRBJ2-7; 10 bases map to TRBD1. V was pared by 5 bases and J by 3 bases, with 4 bases of the junction left unmatched. This CDR3 is built from 14 residues. The V gene's germline CDR1 is MNHEY and CDR2 SVGAGI. This CDR3 is CASSRRTGGYEQYF. CDR3 sequence (DNA): TGTGCCAGCAGTCGGCGGACAGGGGGCTACGAGCAGTACTTC.

In this sample, this clonotype turned up a few times. V and J are TRBV6-5 and TRBJ2-2; possibly TRBD1 or TRBD2 for D (5 bases each). The length of the CDR3 is 14 residues. V gave up 10 bases and J gave up 6 bases, with 18 bases separating them. The V gene's germline CDR1 is MNHEY and CDR2 SVGAGI. Here the CDR3 DNA reads TGTGCCATCGGATCGGGGCAAAATGCCGGGGAGCTGTTTTTT. It translates to CAIGSGQNAGELFF.

This clonotype was observed at least ten times. The CDR3 reads CATDGGQGLYNEQFF. As DNA, the CDR3 is TGTGCCACCGACGGGGGACAGGGACTTTACAATGAGCAGTTCTTC. The chain joins TRBV7-9 to TRBJ2-1; 9 bases fit TRBD1. V was pared by 10 bases and J by 4 bases, with 11 bases of the junction left unmatched. Germline CDR1 is SEHNR and CDR2 is FQNEAQ (reference sequence). CDR3 length: 15 residues.

The chain combines TRBV7-9 with TRBJ2-7; D possibly corresponds to TRBD1 (6 bases). This CDR3 spans 13 amino acids. Germline V gene sequence: CDR1 SEHNR, CDR2 FQNEAQ (reference sequence). Trimming pared 4 bases from V and 6 bases from J, leaving 13 bases between. CDR3 protein: CASSSQGLSEQYF. In nucleotides, the CDR3 is TGTGCCAGCAGCTCACAGGGTCTCTCCGAGCAGTACTTC.

This sequence joins TRBV12-5 and TRBJ2-5, with 7 bases that match TRBD1. CDR1 and CDR2 (germline): LGHNT, FRNRAP. The CDR3 totals 17 residues. V was clipped by 4 bases and J by 2 bases; unmatched bases: 13. The CDR3 is CASGSALPTGIQETQYF. CDR3 nucleotides: TGTGCTAGTGGTTCTGCCTTACCGACAGGGATTCAAGAGACCCAGTACTTC.

This clonotype was picked up many times. The J gene is TRBJ2-7, the V gene TRBV7-9; D call uncertain. V gave up 3 bases and J gave up 5 bases, with 14 bases separating them. The CDR3 covers 14 residues. Germline V gene data show CDR1 as SEHNR and CDR2 as FQNEAQ (reference sequence). The CDR3 region has the DNA TGTGCCAGCAGCTTTGCTAGTGGCCGCAACGAGCAGTACTTC. This encodes CASSFASGRNEQYF.

This clonotype was counted at least ten times. The chain links TRBV4-3 to TRBJ2-3, with 8 bases identical to TRBD1. Germline CDR1 LGHNA, CDR2 YSLEER. The CDR3 contains 15 residues. With V trimmed by 1 base and J by 2 bases, 2 bases remained unmatched. The CDR3 sequence is CASSQGDRHTDTQYF. The CDR3 DNA is TGCGCCAGCAGCCAAGGGGACAGGCACACAGATACGCAGTATTTT.

This clonotype showed up many times. The gene calls are TRBV20-1 and TRBJ2-7; TRBD1 matches 8 bases. With 0 bases clipped from V and 2 bases from J, the junction kept 6 bases outside the gene matches. The CDR3 loop spans 15 amino acids. Germline V gene lookup returns CDR1 DFQATT and CDR2 SNEGSKA (reference sequence). The CDR3 DNA reads as TGCAGTGCTAGAGATTTACTGGACAGGGCCTACGAGCAGTACTTC. This sequence encodes CSARDLLDRAYEQYF.

The chain links TRBV20-1 to TRBJ2-7; no clear D. V was clipped by 5 bases and J by 3 bases, with 11 bases between them. Germline V gene data show CDR1 as DFQATT and CDR2 as SNEGSKA (reference sequence). This CDR3 is 12 amino acids long. The CDR3 nucleotides read TGCAGTGCTCTATCCAGGAACTACGAGCAGTACTTC. Its protein is CSALSRNYEQYF.

J is TRBJ2-3 and V is TRBV12-5; 9 nucleotides align to TRBD1. This CDR3 has 14 residues. V lost 6 bases to trimming and J lost 6 bases; unmatched junction nucleotides: 7. Germline CDR1 reads LGHNT; CDR2 reads FRNRAP. The chain's CDR3 is CASGPTGGGDTQYF. In nucleotides, the CDR3 is TGTGCTAGTGGCCCGACAGGGGGTGGGGATACGCAGTATTTT.

This clonotype was found many times. The chain combines TRBV18 with TRBJ2-7, with D possibly being TRBD2 (6 bases). CDR1 KGHSH and CDR2 LQKENI come from the germline V gene. This CDR3 is built from 14 residues. V was clipped by 5 bases and J by 0 bases, with 11 bases between them. The CDR3 here is CASSTAGLSYEQYF. The CDR3 DNA reads as TGTGCCAGCTCAACCGCGGGGCTCTCCTACGAGCAGTACTTC.

The chain links TRBV5-1 to TRBJ2-1, with D perhaps assigned TRBD1 or TRBD2 (6 bases each). Trimming cost V 6 bases and J 0 bases, with 25 bases left between them. The germline V gene has CDR1 SGHRS and CDR2 YFSETQ. The CDR3 spans 19 residues. CDR3: CASTWRGRGWEDSYNEQFF. The DNA of the CDR3 is TGCGCCAGCACCTGGCGGGGCAGGGGATGGGAGGACTCCTACAATGAGCAGTTCTTC.

This clonotype was observed once. V and J are TRBV6-6 and TRBJ2-3; TRBD1 agrees at 9 bases. Looked up from germline, CDR1 is MNHNY and CDR2 is SVGAGI (reference sequence). Trimming cost V 6 bases and J 0 bases; bases outside gene matches: 4. The CDR3 loop spans 15 amino acids. The CDR3 here is CASRGQGKSTDTQYF. The DNA of the CDR3 is TGTGCCAGCAGAGGACAGGGGAAGAGCACAGATACGCAGTATTTT.

The rearrangement uses TRBV1 and TRBJ2-7; the table's D call, TRBD2, has no DNA check behind it. TRBV1 corresponds to a pseudogene. CDR3 length: 13 residues. This CDR3 is CTSIGGGDREQYF. Here the CDR3 DNA reads TGCACCAGCATAGGCGGGGGGGACCGCGAGCAGTACTTC.

This clonotype came up a few times. The J gene is TRBJ2-1, the V gene TRBV6-2 or TRBV6-3, with D possibly TRBD2 on 7 matching bases. V shed 6 bases and J shed 7 bases, with 13 bases lying between them. Germline V gene sequence: CDR1 MNHEY, CDR2 SVGEGT. CDR3 size: 13 residues. The CDR3 coding sequence is TGTGCCAGCAGAAGGGGGGGCGGGAATGAGCAGTTCTTC. This gives the protein CASRRGGGNEQFF.

This clonotype was detected ten times or more. The genes are TRBV12-3 or TRBV12-4 and TRBJ2-7; D not resolved. The CDR3 covers 13 residues. Trimming shortened V by 1 base and J by 3 bases, and 7 bases separated the two germline ends. CDR3 nucleotides: TGTGCCAGCAGTTTAGGCCAGAACTACGAGCAGTACTTC. Amino acids: CASSLGQNYEQYF.